The rows below give T cell receptor beta chains drawn from one sample of a study of shared clonotypes between healthy human individuals. Using immunoSEQ multiplex PCR, the repertoire was profiled, and TCRdb retains in-frame clones only, with some absent. Among a few million clones, around 90% were seen once, and the ten largest hold roughly 0.14%. The sequenced material came from naive CD4+ T cells sorted from blood. These receptors all come from a man between 18 and 35 years old in good health. The CDR3 runs from the conserved cysteine through the conserved F or W. D genes are given only for firm matches. Size values are once, few and many counts, or a class for expanded clones, and some rows have none.

V	J	size	D	CDR3	DNA
TRBV2	TRBJ2-7	NA	TRBD1	CAEGQGSSYEQYF	TGTGCCGAGGGACAGGGGAGCTCCTACGAGCAGTACTTC
TRBV10-3	TRBJ2-5	NA	NA	CATRSDLGQETQYF	TGTGCCACACGCTCGGATCTCGGGCAAGAGACCCAGTACTTC
TRBV15	TRBJ2-5	NA	NA	CATSRDRDVEGGETQYF	TGTGCCACCAGCAGAGATCGGGACGTCGAGGGCGGAGAGACCCAGTACTTC
TRBV6-5	TRBJ1-3	NA	NA	CASFSGGGPGNTIYF	TGTGCCAGCTTCTCCGGTGGGGGACCGGGAAACACCATATATTTT
TRBV27	TRBJ2-7	NA	TRBD2	CASSSGLGSYEQYF	TGTGCCAGCAGTTCAGGACTAGGATCCTACGAGCAGTACTTC
TRBV2	TRBJ2-7	NA	NA	CAGTGSSYEQYF	TGTGCGGGTACCGGGAGCTCCTACGAGCAGTACTTC
TRBV7-2	TRBJ2-5	NA	TRBD2	CASSYSAGLAAQETQYF	TGTGCCAGCAGCTATTCGGCCGGACTAGCGGCACAAGAGACCCAGTACTTC
TRBV5-1	TRBJ2-6	NA	NA	CASSLEGLNSGANVLTF	TGCGCCAGCAGCTTGGAGGGACTGAACTCTGGGGCCAACGTCCTGACTTTC
TRBV27	TRBJ2-7	few	TRBD1	CASSLTGGSSYEQYF	TGTGCCAGCAGTCTTACAGGGGGTTCCTCCTACGAGCAGTACTTC
TRBV2	TRBJ1-1	NA	NA	CASRGRRPNTEAFF	TGTGCCAGCAGGGGGCGACGGCCGAACACTGAAGCTTTCTTT
TRBV19	TRBJ1-1	NA	NA	CASTRRDLEAFF	TGTGCCAGTACCCGCAGGGATTTGGAAGCTTTCTTT
TRBV10-3	TRBJ2-7	NA	TRBD2	CAISESLAGGPEQYF	TGTGCCATCAGTGAGTCATTAGCGGGAGGGCCCGAGCAGTACTTC
TRBV19	TRBJ1-6	few	NA	CASSMGLGRSPLHF	TGTGCCAGTAGTATGGGCCTGGGGCGTTCACCCCTCCACTTT
TRBV5-4	TRBJ2-3	NA	NA	CASSLTGGAYTDTQYF	TGTGCCAGCAGCTTGACCGGGGGAGCCTACACAGATACGCAGTATTTT
TRBV11-2	TRBJ2-3	NA	NA	CASLLNRAGTDTQYF	TGTGCCTCACTTCTAAACAGGGCGGGCACAGATACGCAGTATTTT
TRBV19	TRBJ1-6	once	NA	CASSPGPGNSPLHF	TGTGCCAGTAGTCCCGGACCTGGGAATTCACCCCTCCACTTT
TRBV6-1	TRBJ1-5	few	TRBD1	CASSGLDRGSNQPQHF	TGTGCCAGCAGTGGGCTCGACAGGGGGAGCAATCAGCCCCAGCATTTT
TRBV10-1	TRBJ2-1	NA	NA	CASSERRDSEQFF	TGCGCCAGCAGTGAGCGCAGGGATTCTGAGCAGTTCTTC
TRBV6-5	TRBJ2-3	NA	TRBD1	CASSSGTGATDTQYF	TGTGCCAGCAGTTCCGGGACAGGGGCCACAGATACGCAGTATTTT
TRBV28	TRBJ1-6	NA	NA	CASSLAGDNSPLHF	TGTGCCAGCAGTTTAGCGGGGGATAATTCACCCCTCCACTTT
TRBV30	TRBJ1-2	NA	NA	CAWSPQSNYGYTF	TGTGCCTGGAGCCCACAATCAAACTATGGCTACACCTTC
TRBV11-2	TRBJ1-6	NA	NA	CASSLRGLVPESPLHF	TGTGCCAGCAGCTTACGGGGTCTGGTCCCTGAATCACCCCTCCACTTT
TRBV19	TRBJ1-5	NA	NA	CASSIAQLGNQPQHF	TGTGCCAGTAGTATAGCGCAGCTTGGCAATCAGCCCCAGCATTTT
TRBV6-5	TRBJ2-7	NA	NA	CASSLGRDYEQYF	TGTGCCAGCAGTCTAGGACGGGACTACGAGCAGTACTTC
TRBV28	TRBJ1-1	NA	NA	CASMRGSGAFF	TGTGCCAGCATGAGGGGGAGTGGAGCTTTCTTT
TRBV5-1	TRBJ1-1	NA	TRBD1	CASSWGPDRLNTEAFF	TGCGCCAGCAGCTGGGGACCGGACAGGCTGAACACTGAAGCTTTCTTT
TRBV11-3	TRBJ1-1	NA	NA	CASSLKGGTEAFF	TGTGCCAGCAGCTTGAAGGGGGGCACTGAAGCTTTCTTT
TRBV30	TRBJ2-7	NA	NA	CAWSVIPNSYEQYF	TGTGCCTGGAGTGTAATTCCTAATTCCTACGAGCAGTACTTC
TRBV10-3	TRBJ2-7	NA	NA	CAISDSPSSFYEQYF	TGTGCCATCAGTGACTCCCCTAGTTCGTTCTACGAGCAGTACTTC
TRBV25-1	TRBJ2-1	once	TRBD1	CASSELGTGDHEQFF	TGTGCCAGCAGTGAATTGGGGACAGGGGACCATGAGCAGTTCTTC
TRBV30	TRBJ2-7	NA	TRBD1	CAWSEGTGGYEQYF	TGTGCCTGGAGTGAAGGGACAGGGGGCTACGAGCAGTACTTC
TRBV7-6	TRBJ2-7	few	TRBD1	CASSTGGHEQYF	TGTGCCAGCAGCACAGGGGGCCACGAGCAGTACTTC